Reported below is one T cell receptor (beta chain). PCR employed 60 Vbeta and 13 Jbeta primers. Sequencing used immunoSEQ multiplex PCR; TCRdb keeps in-frame clones, though not all of them. Of fewer than 200,000 clones in the sample, approximately 71% were seen once. This entry belongs to a study of cytomegalovirus exposure and HLA in healthy donors. V lost 2 bases and J 7 bases, leaving 14 bases between the germline ends. The CDR3 extends over 14 amino acids. The V gene's germline CDR1 is MNHNY and CDR2 SVGAGI (reference sequence). This TCR was recovered from a girl aged 10-17 years in good health and CMV-seronegative. Input material: PBMCs. The rearrangement uses TRBV6-6 and TRBJ1-1; tentatively, D is TRBD1 (6 bases). CDR3 sequence: CASSYGDKTREAFF. The CDR3, as DNA: TGTGCCAGCAGTTACGGGGACAAAACCCGTGAAGCTTTCTTT.